This T cell receptor beta chain was found in a study of shared clonotypes between healthy human individuals. Across the whole study: Two female and a few male donors aged 18 to 49 were enrolled. Whole-study results and caveats: Generation probability values for non-shared clonotypes were lower than those for clonotypes shared by all four donors. With several donors compared, roughly 5% of naive CD4 clonotypes were shared.

Assay used: immunoSEQ multiplex PCR; TCRdb lists only in-frame clones, some missing. The profile shows a few million clones, approximately 94% of them singletons. CD4+ cells were split into CD45RA+ naive and CD45RA-negative memory subsets. About this clone itself: Its target is not known.

Trimming shortened V by 8 bases and J by 4 bases, and 5 bases separated the two germline ends. Looked up from germline, CDR1 is SGHTA and CDR2 is FQGTGA. This CDR3 contains 11 residues. The V call is TRBV7-3, the J call TRBJ2-2, with D unclear. The sequenced sample was naive CD4+ T cells sorted from blood. The subset was: CD45RA+ positively selected. The receptor was derived from a young man in good health. The CDR3 nucleotides read TGTGCCAGCGGTACCACCGGGGAGCTGTTTTTT. This gives the protein CASGTTGELFF. The entire variable domain, with the rest obtained from reference TRBV7-3 and TRBJ2-2, is as follows: GAGVSQTPSNKVTEKGKYVELRCDPISGHTALYWYRQSLGQGPEFLIYFQGTGAADDSGLPNDRFFAVRPEGSVSTLKIQRTERGDSAVYLCASGTTGELFFGEGSRLTVL.